The clone carrying this TCR beta chain was detected many times. This sample was included in a study of T cells in Graves' hyperthyroidism and ophthalmopathy. The authors took PBMCs from 8 to 10 ml fresh peripheral blood. Amplified regions were TCR beta CDR3 sequences from RNA transcripts. RT-PCR in the first round (using the HTBI primer set) targeted the TCR CDR3. Via MiXCR, TCRdb re-called the multiplex PCR reads, giving one row per CDR3 protein. Of about 680,000 distinct CDR3 sequences listed, about 35% were seen once; the top ten hold around 30%. The CDR3 runs to 15 residues. Germline lookup yields CDR1 ENHRY and CDR2 SYGVKD. V lost 6 bases, J lost 1 base, and 15 bases lay in between.

The TCR comes from a woman aged 35 to 49 with Graves' hyperthyroidism. The V and J genes are TRBV10-3 and TRBJ2-5; the D gene is possibly TRBD2 (6 bases). The sequencing sample was made of blood. CDR3 DNA: TGTGCCATCAGGGGCGGCGGGGAATTCCAAGAGACCCAGTACTTC. It encodes CAIRGGGEFQETQYF.